Each of the 30 T cell receptor beta chains below was sequenced from the same sample in a study. TCRdb re-derived calls from the 5' RACE reads in MiXCR, one entry per CDR3 protein. The sample shows over 55,000 distinct CDR3 sequences, roughly 28% of them seen only once. The sample taken for sequencing was tumor-infiltrating memory CD4+ T cells sorted from the breast tumor. Subset here: memory CD4+ T cells, CD4+CD45RO+CD25-. The receptors stem from a female donor with breast cancer.

This chain uses TRBV7-9 with TRBJ2-5; 7 positions match TRBD2. CDR3 length: 16 residues. V trimming: 2 bases; J trimming: 9 bases; junction bases outside the gene matches: 15. Germline CDR1 SEHNR, CDR2 FQNEAQ (reference sequence). The CDR3 DNA reads as TGTGCCAGCAGCTTACGCGGCGGGAGAGGGGTTGGGCCCCAGTACTTC. Encoded protein: CASSLRGGRGVGPQYF.

About this clonotype: A read error may be the cause here, since a much bigger clone is one base away. It is likely a read error, because the conserved phenylalanine at the end of the CDR3 is missing. The rearrangement joins TRBV4-3 to TRBJ1-2; no reliable D call. Germline lookup yields CDR1 LGHNA and CDR2 YSLEER. The CDR3 contains 13 residues. The ends were cut back, 3 bases at V and 2 bases at J, with 7 bases in the middle. The CDR3 coding sequence is TGCGCCAGCAGCCAGGCACTCAACTATGGCTACACCTCC. It specifies CASSQALNYGYTS.

The rearrangement uses TRBV24-1 and TRBJ2-1; D is possibly TRBD1 (6 bases). Germline-derived CDR1 and CDR2 are KGHDR and SFDVKD. There are 12 residues in the CDR3. V lost 7 bases and J 6 bases, leaving 9 bases between the germline ends. For the CDR3, the DNA is TGTGCCACCAGGGGGGCCATCAATGAGCAGTTCTTC. Protein sequence: CATRGAINEQFF.

The CDR3 DNA reads as TGCGCCAGCAGCCACCTCGGCAATCAGCCCCAGCATTTT. Protein sequence: CASSHLGNQPQHF. The chain carries TRBV4-1 and TRBJ1-5; no clear D. This CDR3 region has 13 residues. The germline V gene has CDR1 MGHRA and CDR2 YSYEKL. With 3 bases removed from V and 2 bases from J, the gap between germline ends came to 5 bases.

The chain's CDR3 is CASSLVHLDGYTF. The DNA of the CDR3 is TGTGCCAGCAGCTTAGTCCACCTGGACGGCTACACCTTC. This chain joins TRBV7-2 and TRBJ1-2; no clear D. The germline CDR1 and CDR2 sequences are SGHTA and FQGNSA. Trimming left V 1 base short and J 8 bases short, with 11 bases between. This CDR3 region has 13 residues.

This clonotype has just a few counts. This chain links TRBV7-9 with TRBJ2-1, with D possibly being TRBD1 or TRBD2 (6 bases each). The CDR3 spans 13 residues. The V gene lost 1 base and the J gene lost 10 bases, with 11 bases spanning the gap. CDR1 SEHNR and CDR2 FQNEAQ come from the germline V gene (reference sequence). CDR3 protein: CASSLEGGGEQFF. The DNA for the CDR3 is TGTGCCAGCAGCTTAGAGGGGGGAGGCGAGCAGTTCTTC.

A word on this clonotype: Germline is not matched at one junction end, which may reflect a read error. The genes are TRBV12-3 or TRBV12-4 and TRBJ2-1; 9 bases map to TRBD1. This CDR3 contains 14 residues. The CDR3: CANSLQGARNEQFF. The CDR3 DNA reads TGTGCCAACAGTTTACAGGGGGCGAGGAATGAGCAGTTCTTC.

This sequence joins TRBV28 and TRBJ2-3, with 9 bases aligning to TRBD2. Germline trimming cut 3 bases from V and 3 bases from J; bases unmatched to any gene: 4. This CDR3 region has 15 residues. CDR1 and CDR2 (germline): MDHEN, SYDVKM. This CDR3 is CASSLRREGTDTQYF. In DNA form, the CDR3 reads TGTGCCAGCAGTTTGAGGCGGGAGGGGACAGATACGCAGTATTTT.

The chain employs TRBV6-1 and TRBJ1-2; D is undetermined. Trimming shortened V by 3 bases and J by 8 bases, and 7 bases separated the two germline ends. This CDR3 contains 11 residues. Germline CDR1 and CDR2: MNHNS and SASEGT. CDR3 sequence reads: CASSDTQGYTF. The CDR3 nucleotides are TGTGCCAGCAGTGACACTCAGGGCTACACCTTC.

This chain links TRBV7-9 with TRBJ2-1; 11 bases line up with TRBD2. Losses at the gene ends were 1 base for V and 3 bases for J; bases not matched to a gene: 2. CDR1 and CDR2 from the germline V gene are SEHNR and FQNEAQ (reference sequence). The CDR3 runs to 16 residues. The CDR3 region is CASSLGLAGNYNEQFF. The CDR3, as DNA: TGTGCCAGCAGCTTAGGACTAGCGGGAAACTACAATGAGCAGTTCTTC.

This clonotype was seen at least ten times. The rearrangement joins TRBV20-1 to TRBJ1-6, with D possibly matching TRBD1 (6 bases). This CDR3 comprises 16 residues. The V gene lost 3 bases and the J gene lost 9 bases, with 21 bases spanning the gap. CDR1 DFQATT and CDR2 SNEGSKA come from the germline V gene (reference sequence). The CDR3 DNA sequence: TGCAGTGCTAGGAAGCCATCTTCAGGGGATCGTTCACCCCTCCACTTT. It specifies CSARKPSSGDRSPLHF.

The chain is built from TRBV5-1 and TRBJ1-4; TRBD1 is a possible D gene (6 bases). CDR1 and CDR2 (germline): SGHRS, YFSETQ. V lost 1 base and J lost 4, with 11 bases in between. The CDR3 contains 15 residues. The CDR3 DNA follows: TGCGCCAGCAGCTTGATCGGGGGCGGTAATGAAAAACTGTTTTTT. It specifies CASSLIGGGNEKLFF.

The V and J genes are TRBV12-3 or TRBV12-4 and TRBJ1-2, with unresolved D. The germline V and J ends were trimmed by 5 bases and 2 bases, with 15 bases remaining between them. The CDR3 extends over 15 amino acids. CDR3 DNA: TGTGCCAGCAGTCCGTCCGGGATACGAAACTATGGCTACACCTTC. Residues: CASSPSGIRNYGYTF.

This clonotype was seen a few times. The junction differs from germline at one of its ends, possibly a read error. The gene calls are TRBV7-7 and TRBJ2-1; D is possibly TRBD2 (6 bases). This CDR3 comprises 14 residues. Per the germline V gene, CDR1 is SSHAT and CDR2 is FNYEAQ (reference sequence). The chain's CDR3 is CASSSIGGHNEQFF. In DNA, the CDR3 is TGTGCTAGCAGCTCGATCGGGGGTCACAATGAGCAGTTCTTC.

This clonotype showed up just a few times. The genes are TRBV6-5 and TRBJ2-4, with D uncertain. Germline V gene data show CDR1 as MNHEY and CDR2 as SVGAGI. CDR3 length equals 16 residues. The V end lost 0 bases, the J end lost 5 bases, and 14 bases lay between the germline ends. This CDR3 is CASSYSIATSQNIQYF. In nucleotides, the CDR3 is TGTGCCAGCAGTTACTCGATCGCCACGAGCCAAAACATTCAGTACTTC.

By sample share, this clonotype is medium-sized. The chain joins TRBV5-1 to TRBJ2-3, with D perhaps matching TRBD2 (6 bases). The germline V and J ends were trimmed by 5 bases and 0 bases, with 10 bases remaining between them. Looked up from germline, CDR1 is SGHRS and CDR2 is YFSETQ. The CDR3 has 14 amino acids. The DNA of the CDR3 is TGCGCCAGCAGGTCCGGGACTAGCACAGATACGCAGTATTTT. Protein sequence: CASRSGTSTDTQYF. The full variable domain, with the rest looked up from reference TRBV5-1 and TRBJ2-3, is KAGVTQTPRYLIKTRGQQVTLSCSPISGHRSVSWYQQTPGQGLQFLFEYFSETQRNKGNFPGRFSGRQFSNSRSEMNVSTLELGDSALYLCASRSGTSTDTQYFGPGTRLTVL.

This rearrangement joins TRBV6-6 to TRBJ2-4, with 7 nucleotides matching TRBD1. V was clipped by 5 bases and J by 2 bases; unmatched bases: 9. The CDR3 length is 16 residues. Germline V gives CDR1 MNHNY, CDR2 SVGAGI (reference sequence). Here the CDR3 DNA reads TGTGCCAGCAGTGGGACAGATAAAGAACCCAAAAACATTCAGTACTTC. Residues: CASSGTDKEPKNIQYF.

This clonotype was seen more than once but under ten times. J is TRBJ2-5 and V is TRBV7-3; D remains unclear. The CDR3 contains 14 residues. The V gene's germline CDR1 is SGHTA and CDR2 FQGTGA. V was cut by 5 bases and J by 4 bases, with 14 bases left in between. The CDR3 region has the DNA TGTGCCAGCAGCCCCAGGTTGGATTCAGAGACCCAGTACTTC. It encodes CASSPRLDSETQYF.

This clonotype was recorded a few times. The chain couples TRBV9 to TRBJ1-4, with a tentative D call TRBD1 (5 bases). V lost 4 bases and J lost 5, with 15 bases in between. Germline V gene sequence: CDR1 SGDLS, CDR2 YYNGEE. The CDR3 runs 15 residues. For the CDR3, the DNA is TGTGCCAGCAGCAGATCAGGGTTGGAGAATGAAAAACTGTTTTTT. Protein product: CASSRSGLENEKLFF.

The rearrangement joins TRBV20-1 to TRBJ2-5; 7 bases are shared with TRBD2. The CDR3 has 14 amino acids. Germline trimming cut 6 bases from V and 4 bases from J; bases unmatched to any gene: 11. Germline V CDR1 and CDR2: DFQATT, SNEGSKA (reference sequence). The CDR3 nucleotides read TGCAGTGCAGCGCGGGAGTTGAGCGTAGAGACCCAGTACTTC. Its translation is CSAARELSVETQYF.

V and J are TRBV7-2 and TRBJ2-3, with D uncertain. V gave up 2 bases and J gave up 2 bases, with 11 bases separating them. Germline V gene lookup returns CDR1 SGHTA and CDR2 FQGNSA. This CDR3 region has 15 residues. The CDR3 region has the DNA TGTGCCAGCAGCTTAATGGTCAGCACCACAGATACGCAGTATTTT. Its protein is CASSLMVSTTDTQYF.

This clonotype was picked up a small number of times. The CDR3 DNA reads as TGCAGTGCTAGATGGGTCTACGAGCAGTACTTC. The encoded protein is CSARWVYEQYF. The V gene is TRBV20-1, the J gene TRBJ2-7, with D unresolved. The ends were cut back, 2 bases at V and 3 bases at J, with 5 bases in the middle. Germline CDR1 reads DFQATT; CDR2 reads SNEGSKA (reference sequence). This CDR3 contains 11 residues.

This clonotype came up a few times. The chain recombines TRBV7-2 with TRBJ2-5; D unresolved. CDR1 and CDR2 from the germline V gene are SGHTA and FQGNSA. The CDR3 sequence is 12 residues long. The V and J ends lost 3 bases and 5 bases respectively, with 7 bases between them. This chain's CDR3 is CASSFIGETQYF. DNA of the CDR3: TGTGCCAGCAGCTTTATAGGGGAGACCCAGTACTTC. Full variable domain (rest looked up from reference TRBV7-2 and TRBJ2-5): GAGVSQSPSNKVTEKGKDVELRCDPISGHTALYWYRQSLGQGLEFLIYFQGNSAPDKSGLPSDRFSAERTGGSVSTLTIQRTQQEDSAVYLCASSFIGETQYFGPGTRLLVL.

The chain joins TRBV25-1 to TRBJ2-2; D not certain. Germline CDR1 MGHDK, CDR2 SYGVNS. The CDR3 sequence is 15 residues long. The V end was cut by 3 bases, the J end by 2 bases, with 10 bases between. As DNA, the CDR3 is TGTGCCAGCAGTGACGCCACAATTAACACCGGGGAGCTGTTTTTT. Translating gives CASSDATINTGELFF.

The rearrangement links TRBV7-8 to TRBJ2-2; 8 nucleotides align to TRBD2. Germline V gene lookup returns CDR1 SGHVS and CDR2 FQNEAQ. The CDR3 runs 17 residues. J was trimmed by 6 bases and V by 0 bases; bases with no gene match: 9. CDR3 bases: TGTGCCAGCAGCTTAGCGTTTAGCGGGAAGGCTCCCGGGGAGCTGTTTTTT. Amino acids: CASSLAFSGKAPGELFF. The full variable domain, in which reference TRBV7-8 and TRBJ2-2 provide the parts outside the CDR3, is GAGVSQSPRYKVAKRGQDVALRCDPISGHVSLFWYQQALGQGPEFLTYFQNEAQLDKSGLPSDRFFAERPEGSVSTLKIQRTQQEDSAVYLCASSLAFSGKAPGELFFGEGSRLTVL.

Comments on this clonotype: An end of the junction does not agree with germline; a read error may underlie this. V is TRBV28 and J is TRBJ1-5; maybe TRBD1 (5 bases). The CDR3 runs to 13 residues. CDR1 and CDR2 (germline): MDHEN, SYDVKM. The CDR3 nucleotides read TGTGCCTGCACAGGACTTCGCAATCAGCCCCAGCACTTT. The encoded protein is CACTGLRNQPQHF.

In its sample, this clonotype was seen a few times. This chain connects TRBV24-1 to TRBJ2-3; the match to TRBD1 covers 8 bases. V lost 4 bases to trimming and J lost 4 bases; unmatched junction nucleotides: 6. Per the germline V gene, CDR1 is KGHDR and CDR2 is SFDVKD. The CDR3 is 15 residues long. The CDR3 coding sequence is TGTGCCACCAGTGAGGCAGGGGGCCCTGCAGATACGCAGTATTTT. The encoded protein is CATSEAGGPADTQYF.

This clonotype showed up just a few times. CDR3 DNA: TGTGCCAGCACTCCTGCCCCCCGCCCGCCTGAAGCTTTCTTT. As protein: CASTPAPRPPEAFF. The rearrangement links TRBV12-3 or TRBV12-4 to TRBJ1-1; D remains unclear. This CDR3 comprises 14 residues. Trimming removed 7 bases from V and 6 bases from J, with 18 bases in between.

The V gene is TRBV29-1, the J gene TRBJ2-7; tentatively, D is TRBD1 (5 bases). The CDR3 is 14 amino acids. The germline CDR1 and CDR2 sequences are SQVTM and ANQGSEA. The V end was cut by 6 bases, the J end by 1 base, with 16 bases between. This chain's CDR3 is CSVRRGSTSYEQYF. DNA of the CDR3: TGCAGCGTCCGAAGGGGCTCCACGTCCTACGAGCAGTACTTC.

To note about this clonotype: Because the CDR3 is missing its conserved closing phenylalanine or tryptophan, this is likely a read error. The chain combines TRBV28 with TRBJ2-7; D remains ambiguous. Per the germline V gene, CDR1 is MDHEN and CDR2 is SYDVKM. V lost 5 bases, J lost 3 bases, and 11 bases lay in between. The CDR3 is 13 amino acids. The DNA of the CDR3 is TGTGCCAGCAGTCCCCCTACCTTCTACGAGCAGTACTAC. Protein product: CASSPPTFYEQYY.